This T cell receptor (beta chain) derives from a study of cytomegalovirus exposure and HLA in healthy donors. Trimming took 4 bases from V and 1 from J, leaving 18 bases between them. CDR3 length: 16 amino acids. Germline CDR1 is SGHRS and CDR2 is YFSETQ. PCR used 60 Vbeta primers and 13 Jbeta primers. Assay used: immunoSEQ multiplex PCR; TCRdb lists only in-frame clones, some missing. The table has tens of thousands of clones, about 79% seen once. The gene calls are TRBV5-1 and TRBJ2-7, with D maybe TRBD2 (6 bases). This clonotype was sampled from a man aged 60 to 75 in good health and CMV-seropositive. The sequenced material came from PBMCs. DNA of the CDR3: TGCGCCAGCAGCCCCCAGGGCGGGATCTATTCCTACGAGCAGTACTTC. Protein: CASSPQGGIYSYEQYF.